The 29 T cell receptor beta chains reported below all come from one sample, sequenced in a study of breast tumors, draining lymph nodes, adjacent tissues. A single record per CDR3 protein comes from TCRdb applying MiXCR to the multiplex PCR reads. The sample gives 13,000 or so distinct CDR3 sequences, about 46% of which show up once; 40% to 50% is in the top ten. Sample: tumor-adjacent breast tissue. All receptors come from a female donor with breast cancer. Some clones in this sample may be carry-over from other donors' samples.

This clonotype was picked up a small number of times. The chain couples TRBV5-1 to TRBJ2-5; the match to TRBD1 covers 9 bases. The J segment lost 2 bases and the V segment lost 3 bases, leaving 5 bases of the junction unmatched. The germline gives CDR1 SGHRS, CDR2 YFSETQ. CDR3 size: 15 residues. Written as DNA, the CDR3 is TGCGCCAGCAGCTCCACAGGGGGCAGACAAGAGACCCAGTACTTC. Translating gives CASSSTGGRQETQYF. The full variable domain, rest sourced from reference TRBV5-1 and TRBJ2-5, is KAGVTQTPRYLIKTRGQQVTLSCSPISGHRSVSWYQQTPGQGLQFLFEYFSETQRNKGNFPGRFSGRQFSNSRSEMNVSTLELGDSALYLCASSSTGGRQETQYFGPGTRLLVL.

The chain combines TRBV5-1 with TRBJ1-3, with 11 bases lining up with TRBD1. Germline CDR1 is SGHRS and CDR2 is YFSETQ. The V gene end was trimmed by 4 bases and the J gene end by 0 bases; junction bases not matched to a gene: 3. The CDR3 runs to 16 residues. The CDR3 DNA reads TGCGCCAGCAGCGCCGGGACAGGGGGCTCTGGAAACACCATATATTTT. Amino acids: CASSAGTGGSGNTIYF. The full variable domain, its missing parts supplied by reference TRBV5-1 and TRBJ1-3, is KAGVTQTPRYLIKTRGQQVTLSCSPISGHRSVSWYQQTPGQGLQFLFEYFSETQRNKGNFPGRFSGRQFSNSRSEMNVSTLELGDSALYLCASSAGTGGSGNTIYFGEGSWLTVV.

This chain joins TRBV5-1 and TRBJ1-4, with a tentative D call TRBD1 (6 bases). Germline assignment: CDR1 SGHRS and CDR2 YFSETQ. Trimming stripped 1 base from V and 8 bases from J, with 12 bases between. This CDR3 has 14 amino acids. The CDR3 DNA follows: TGCGCCAGCAGCTTGAGCAGGGGAGGCGAAAAACTGTTTTTT. Translation: CASSLSRGGEKLFF.

This clonotype occurred many times. The chain joins TRBV5-8 to TRBJ2-7, with D unresolved. V shed 1 base and J shed 6 bases, with 11 bases lying between them. The CDR3 sequence is 13 residues long. The V gene's germline CDR1 is SGHTS and CDR2 YDEGEE. As DNA, the CDR3 is TGTGCCAGCAGCTTGATTGTGGGGTCCGAGCAGTACGTC. It is translated as CASSLIVGSEQYV.

The genes are TRBV7-3 and TRBJ1-3; no firm D call. CDR1 SGHTA and CDR2 FQGTGA come from the germline V gene. The CDR3 has 14 amino acids. V lost 5 bases and J lost 0, with 8 bases in between. The CDR3 region has the DNA TGTGCCAGCAGCATAGGCCCCTCTGGAAACACCATATATTTT. Translation gives CASSIGPSGNTIYF.

This chain links TRBV9 with TRBJ2-7; 12 nucleotides agree with TRBD2. Germline V gene lookup returns CDR1 SGDLS and CDR2 YYNGEE. This CDR3 spans 16 amino acids. The V segment lost 0 bases and the J segment 1 base; nucleotides outside the gene matches: 2. The CDR3 nucleotides are TGTGCCAGCAGCGTAGGAGGACTAGCGGGATCCTACGAGCAGTACTTC. It encodes CASSVGGLAGSYEQYF.

This chain connects TRBV4-3 to TRBJ2-7, with 14 bases matching TRBD2. The CDR3 is made up of 18 amino acids. Germline loops: CDR1 LGHNA, CDR2 YSLEER. After removal of 4 bases from V and 4 bases from J, the junction contained 12 bases not matched to a gene. CDR3 amino acids: CASSPGTSGRWGGYEQYF. As DNA, the CDR3 is TGCGCCAGCAGCCCGGGGACTAGCGGGAGATGGGGGGGATACGAGCAGTACTTC.

About this clonotype itself: The junction does not match germline at one end; this may be a read error. V usage is TRBV5-1 and J usage is TRBJ1-2; TRBD1 might be the D (6 bases). The CDR3 consists of 14 residues. CDR1 SGHRS and CDR2 YFSETQ come from the germline V gene. The CDR3 region has the DNA TGTGCCAGCAGCTTTAAGGGGGTCGGTGGTGGCTACACCTTC. Translation: CASSFKGVGGGYTF.

The V call is TRBV6-4, the J call TRBJ2-2; the match to TRBD2 covers 12 bases. The V gene's germline CDR1 is MRHNA and CDR2 SNTAGT. With 5 bases clipped from V and 6 bases from J, the junction kept 1 base outside the gene matches. The CDR3 loop spans 14 amino acids. The CDR3 loop reads CASSSSGRAGELFF. In nucleotides, the CDR3 is TGTGCCAGCAGTTCTAGCGGGAGGGCCGGGGAGCTGTTTTTT.

The gene calls are TRBV6-1 and TRBJ1-6; D gene unclear. Per the germline V gene, CDR1 is MNHNS and CDR2 is SASEGT. CDR3 length: 12 amino acids. V was pared by 2 bases and J by 7 bases, with 3 bases between. CDR3 DNA: TGTGCCAGCAGTGAACTGAATTCACCCCTCCACTTT. Protein: CASSELNSPLHF.

This clonotype was detected many times. The chain combines TRBV27 with TRBJ2-3; D call uncertain. The germline gives CDR1 MNHEY, CDR2 SMNVEV (reference sequence). V was shortened by 4 bases and J by 4 bases, with 9 bases between the two germline ends. The CDR3 is 13 amino acids. The CDR3 loop reads CASSSTSSDTQYF. CDR3 nucleotide sequence: TGTGCCAGCAGTTCCACTTCCTCAGATACGCAGTATTTT.

The V call is TRBV5-5, the J call TRBJ2-7; possible D gene TRBD1, 6 bases. CDR3 length: 15 amino acids. CDR1 is SGHKS, CDR2 YYEKEE, per germline (reference sequence). V was clipped by 3 bases and J by 3 bases, with 16 bases between them. CDR3 protein: CASSSGPRGNYEQYF. The CDR3 DNA sequence: TGTGCCAGCAGCTCGGGCCCGAGGGGGAACTACGAGCAGTACTTC.

The chain joins TRBV9 to TRBJ1-6; 9 bases fit TRBD1. Germline values: CDR1 SGDLS, CDR2 YYNGEE. J was trimmed by 10 bases and V by 4 bases; bases with no gene match: 9. The CDR3 covers 15 residues. The CDR3 reads CASSQGQGTGSPLHF. As DNA, the CDR3 is TGTGCCAGCAGCCAAGGACAGGGGACGGGATCACCCCTCCACTTT. Based on the CDR3 plus reference TRBV9 and TRBJ1-6, the full variable domain is DSGVTQTPKHLITATGQRVTLRCSPRSGDLSVYWYQQSLDQGLQFLIQYYNGEERAKGNILERFSAQQFPDLHSELNLSSLELGDSALYFCASSQGQGTGSPLHFGNGTRLTVT.

The DNA of the CDR3 is TGTGCCAGCAGCCTTACTAGCGGGAGAGTCGGGGAGCTGTTTTTT. Residues: CASSLTSGRVGELFF. The chain uses TRBV2 and TRBJ2-2, with 11 positions matching TRBD2. This CDR3 has 15 residues. Per the germline V gene, CDR1 is SNHLY and CDR2 is FYNNEI. The V segment lost 6 bases and the J segment 7 bases; nucleotides outside the gene matches: 7.

The chain links TRBV7-9 to TRBJ1-2, with D perhaps matching TRBD1 (5 bases). V was clipped by 4 bases and J by 3 bases, with 9 bases between them. Germline CDR1 SEHNR, CDR2 FQNEAQ (reference sequence). CDR3 length: 13 residues. Written as DNA, the CDR3 is TGTGCCAGCAGCTCCCAGACAGACTATGGCTACACCTTC. This codes for CASSSQTDYGYTF.

The rearrangement uses TRBV27 and TRBJ1-1; no clear D. From germline, CDR1 is MNHEY and CDR2 SMNVEV (reference sequence). This CDR3 has 13 residues. V lost 0 bases to trimming and J lost 4 bases, with 6 bases between them. The chain's CDR3 is CASSLSASTEAFF. CDR3 DNA: TGTGCCAGCAGTTTATCCGCCAGCACTGAAGCTTTCTTT.

This clonotype is classed as medium-sized. The CDR3 is CASSKTSSGNTIYF. The CDR3 coding sequence is TGTGCCAGCAGCAAGACATCCTCTGGAAACACCATATATTTT. This chain links TRBV9 with TRBJ1-3; D uncertain. Germline assignment: CDR1 SGDLS and CDR2 YYNGEE. There are 14 residues in the CDR3. Between the trimmed V and J ends, which lost 4 bases and 0 bases, there was a span of 8 bases.

By proportion, this clonotype is medium-sized. V usage is TRBV20-1 and J usage is TRBJ2-7; unclear D gene. Germline V gene sequence: CDR1 DFQATT, CDR2 SNEGSKA (reference sequence). The V and J ends lost 1 base and 4 bases respectively, with 5 bases between them. The CDR3 length is 11 residues. CDR3 nucleotide sequence: TGCAGTGCTAGAGCTCAATACGAGCAGTACTTC. This translates into CSARAQYEQYF.

The chain recombines TRBV19 with TRBJ1-6; D call uncertain. Germline CDR1 LNHDA, CDR2 SQIVND (reference sequence). This CDR3 comprises 16 residues. V was pared by 5 bases and J by 0 bases, with 11 bases between. This CDR3 reads CASSERKSSYNSPLHF. The CDR3, as DNA: TGTGCCAGTAGTGAGCGGAAGAGCTCCTATAATTCACCCCTCCACTTT.

This clonotype was observed many times. J is TRBJ2-3 and V is TRBV5-8; tentative D call: TRBD2 (5 bases). Trimming took off 9 bases at V and 0 bases at J, with 11 bases between the two ends. CDR1 is SGHTS, CDR2 YDEGEE, per germline. The CDR3 extends over 13 amino acids. CDR3 sequence reads: CATGVLSTDTQYF. In nucleotides, the CDR3 is TGTGCCACCGGGGTACTTAGCACAGATACGCAGTATTTT. The full variable domain, with the rest looked up from reference TRBV5-8 and TRBJ2-3, is EAGVTQSPTHLIKTRGQQATLRCSPISGHTSVYWYQQALGLGLQFLLWYDEGEERNRGNFPPRFSGRQFPNYSSELNVNALELEDSALYLCATGVLSTDTQYFGPGTRLTVL.

This clonotype was counted between two and nine times. This chain connects TRBV29-1 to TRBJ2-7; 8 positions match TRBD1. Germline assignment: CDR1 SQVTM and CDR2 ANQGSEA. This CDR3 has 12 amino acids. V trimming: 3 bases; J trimming: 4 bases; junction bases outside the gene matches: 2. Here the CDR3 reads CSVDDRGYEQYF. The CDR3 DNA follows: TGCAGCGTTGATGACAGGGGATACGAGCAGTACTTC.

By share, this clonotype ranks as medium-sized (0.01 to 0.1%). The chain uses TRBV5-1 and TRBJ2-2; a possible D gene is TRBD1 (5 bases). This CDR3 region has 16 residues. The germline V gene has CDR1 SGHRS and CDR2 YFSETQ. The V gene lost 4 bases and the J gene lost 0 bases, with 13 bases spanning the gap. The CDR3 coding sequence is TGCGCCAGCAGCCCGCGACAGAACCCGAACACCGGGGAGCTGTTTTTT. This sequence encodes CASSPRQNPNTGELFF.

The chain couples TRBV20-1 to TRBJ2-1; TRBD2 aligns across 11 bases. The ends lost 2 bases at V and 9 bases at J; junction bases unmatched: 6. The length of the CDR3 is 14 residues. Germline CDR1 is DFQATT and CDR2 is SNEGSKA (reference sequence). CDR3 bases: TGCAGTGCTAGACGATTTAGCGGGAGGGCTGAGCAGTTCTTC. Protein: CSARRFSGRAEQFF.

This chain uses TRBV9 with TRBJ2-7; D might be TRBD2 (6 bases). The CDR3 has 14 residues. Germline CDR1 SGDLS, CDR2 YYNGEE. The V end lost 4 bases, the J end lost 5 bases, and 16 bases lay between the germline ends. DNA of the CDR3: TGTGCCAGCAGCCCTTCGCGGGGCCTGGACGAGCAGTACTTC. Amino acids: CASSPSRGLDEQYF.

The chain carries TRBV4-3 and TRBJ2-1, with TRBD1 identical over 11 bases. Germline lookup yields CDR1 LGHNA and CDR2 YSLEER. The CDR3 runs to 11 residues. The trim removed 5 bases at V and 16 bases at J, leaving 4 bases unmatched. CDR3 sequence reads: CASSVGQGGFF. Here the CDR3 DNA reads TGCGCCAGCAGCGTGGGACAGGGGGGTTTCTTC.

This clonotype was counted many times. The rearrangement joins TRBV15 to TRBJ2-5; TRBD1 matches 9 bases. This CDR3 region has 15 residues. V shed 10 bases, J shed 4 bases, and the junction held 13 bases outside the gene matches. Germline CDR1 LNHNV, CDR2 YYDKDF (reference sequence). CDR3 sequence reads: CASRAGQGEVETQYF. In nucleotides, the CDR3 is TGTGCCAGCAGGGCGGGACAGGGAGAGGTAGAGACCCAGTACTTC.

This chain connects TRBV12-5 to TRBJ2-1; D unresolved. Germline V lookup: CDR1 LGHNT, CDR2 FRNRAP. Trimming pared 1 base from V and 7 bases from J, leaving 2 bases between. The CDR3 extends over 11 amino acids. The CDR3 sequence is CASGLGNEQFF. The CDR3 bases are TGTGCTAGTGGTTTGGGGAATGAGCAGTTCTTC.

This clonotype turned up a few times. The chain has TRBV20-1 and TRBJ2-1; 13 bases match TRBD2. CDR3 size: 14 residues. CDR1 is DFQATT, CDR2 SNEGSKA, per germline (reference sequence). Trimming removed 3 bases from V and 7 bases from J; junction bases left unmatched: 3. Here the CDR3 DNA reads TGCAGTGCTAGGTGGACTAGCGGGAGAAATGAGCAGTTCTTC. This gives the protein CSARWTSGRNEQFF.

This clonotype was seen only a few times. J is TRBJ1-1 and V is TRBV5-1, with TRBD1 matching 8 bases. CDR3 length: 16 residues. Germline CDR1 is SGHRS and CDR2 is YFSETQ. V was clipped by 3 bases and J by 2 bases; unmatched bases: 9. The CDR3 is CASSSRGRGINTEAFF. For the CDR3, the DNA is TGCGCCAGCAGCTCCAGGGGGCGCGGGATCAACACTGAAGCTTTCTTT.